The clone carrying this T cell receptor beta chain has just a few counts. The entry originates in a study of response to subunit inactivated influenza vaccine. The CDR3 sequence is 16 residues long. V was shortened by 7 bases and J by 8 bases, with 24 bases between the two germline ends. Germline CDR1 MDHEN, CDR2 SYDVKM. TCRdb processed the RT-PCR reads anew with MiXCR; each CDR3 protein has one entry. The sample includes about 570,000 distinct CDR3 sequences, about 10% seen only once; the top ten take 11%. The same data also went into a second study, on T cells expressing NK-cell markers. That work adds: Scientists made TCR beta cDNA using 5'RACE template switching with UMIs. Sorting was restricted to alpha-beta TCR T cells by an anti-gamma-delta TCR antibody in several experiments. In 5 to 7 donors, dominant CD3+CD56+NKG2C+ clones formed about 1.0-7.5% of CD8+ cells. A handful of donors showed these clonotypes also leading the CD3+CD56-NKG2C+ fraction. The study left the HCMV specificity of expanded NKG2C+ T cell clones unresolved.

The chain combines TRBV28 with TRBJ2-1, with D possibly TRBD1 on 6 matching bases. This clonotype was obtained from a man in his forties or fifties who received an inactivated influenza vaccine. The sequenced sample was PBMCs from blood, obtained on the day of vaccination. DNA of the CDR3: TGTGCCAGCAACTTAAGTTGGGGGACAACCGGGCATGAGCAGTTCTTC. This gives the protein CASNLSWGTTGHEQFF.